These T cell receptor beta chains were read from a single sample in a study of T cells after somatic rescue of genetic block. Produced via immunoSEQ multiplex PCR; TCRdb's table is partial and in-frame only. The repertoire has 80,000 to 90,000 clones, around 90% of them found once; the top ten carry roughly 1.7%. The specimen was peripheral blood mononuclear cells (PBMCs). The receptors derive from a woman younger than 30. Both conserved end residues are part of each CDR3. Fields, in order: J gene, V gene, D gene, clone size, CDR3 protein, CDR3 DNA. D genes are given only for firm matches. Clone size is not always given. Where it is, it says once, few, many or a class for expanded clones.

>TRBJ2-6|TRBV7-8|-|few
CASSQKEQGTGANVLTF
TGTGCCAGCAGCCAGAAGGAACAGGGAACTGGGGCCAACGTCCTGACTTTC
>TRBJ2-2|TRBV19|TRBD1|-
CASSRGLGQRNTGELFF
TGTGCCAGTAGTCGAGGCTTGGGACAGAGGAACACCGGGGAGCTGTTTTTT
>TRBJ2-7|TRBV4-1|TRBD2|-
CASSQEREGDYEQYF
TGCGCCAGCAGCCAAGAGCGGGAGGGAGACTACGAGCAGTACTTC
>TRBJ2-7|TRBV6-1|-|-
CASSEEGGVPSYEQYF
TGTGCCAGCAGTGAAGAGGGGGGGGTCCCGTCCTACGAGCAGTACTTC
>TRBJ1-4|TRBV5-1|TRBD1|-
CASSLQGAGEKLFF
TGCGCCAGCAGCTTGCAGGGGGCCGGTGAAAAACTGTTTTTT
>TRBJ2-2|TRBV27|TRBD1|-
CASSLSLGTGKTGELFF
TGTGCCAGCAGTTTATCGTTGGGGACAGGGAAGACCGGGGAGCTGTTTTTT
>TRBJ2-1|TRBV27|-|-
CASSFRRRHTYNEQFF
TGTGCCAGCAGTTTCCGACGGAGACATACCTACAATGAGCAGTTCTTC
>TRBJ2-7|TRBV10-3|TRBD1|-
CATTPAGGAEYEQYF
TGTGCCACCACTCCCGCAGGGGGCGCGGAGTACGAGCAGTACTTC
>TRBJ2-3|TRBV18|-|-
CASSLRREYTDTQYF
TGTGCCAGCTCACTCCGCAGGGAATACACAGATACGCAGTATTTT
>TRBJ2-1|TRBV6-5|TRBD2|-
CASSYLAGEGYEQFF
TGTGCCAGCAGTTACTTAGCGGGAGAGGGGTATGAGCAGTTCTTC
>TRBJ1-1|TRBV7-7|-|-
CASSLATNTEAFF
TGTGCTAGCAGCTTAGCGACGAACACTGAAGCTTTCTTT
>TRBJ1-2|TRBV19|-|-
CASRLTLTGVYGYTF
TGTGCCAGTAGACTAACTCTGACAGGAGTCTATGGCTACACCTTC
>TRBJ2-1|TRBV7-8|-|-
CASSPRAGAAGFF
TGTGCCAGCAGCCCCCGGGCGGGCGCCGCGGGGTTCTTC
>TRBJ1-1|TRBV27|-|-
CASSLPPRSLNTEAFF
TGTGCCAGCAGTTTACCTCCCCGGTCTCTCAACACTGAAGCTTTCTTT
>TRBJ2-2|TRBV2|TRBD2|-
CASSEESSGRGGELFF
TGTGCCAGCAGTGAAGAATCTAGCGGGAGAGGCGGGGAGCTGTTTTTT
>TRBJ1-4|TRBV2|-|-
CASSDPATGNEKLFF
TGTGCCAGCAGTGACCCCGCGACGGGTAATGAAAAACTGTTTTTT
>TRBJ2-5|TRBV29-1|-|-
CSVAPTPFRSQETQYF
TGCAGCGTTGCCCCTACCCCCTTCAGATCGCAAGAGACCCAGTACTTC
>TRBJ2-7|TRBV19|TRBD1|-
CASKWTGDNSYEQYF
TGTGCCAGTAAATGGACAGGGGATAACTCCTACGAGCAGTACTTC
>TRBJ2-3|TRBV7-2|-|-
CASRSGQTSTDTQYF
TGTGCCAGCAGGAGCGGGCAAACTAGCACAGATACGCAGTATTTT
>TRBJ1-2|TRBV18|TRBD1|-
CASSPPGTGRVDYGYTF
TGTGCCAGCTCACCACCGGGGACAGGGAGGGTTGACTATGGCTACACCTTC
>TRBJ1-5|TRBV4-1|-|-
CASSQDRSLNQPQHF
TGCGCCAGCAGCCAAGATCGCAGCCTAAATCAGCCCCAGCATTTT
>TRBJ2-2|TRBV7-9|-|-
CASSSVDTGELFF
TGTGCCAGCAGCTCGGTGGACACCGGGGAGCTGTTTTTT
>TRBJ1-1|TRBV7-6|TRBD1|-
CASSSYRGEGEAFF
TGTGCCAGCAGCTCCTACAGGGGGGAGGGTGAAGCTTTCTTT
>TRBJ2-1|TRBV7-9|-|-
CASSPVLGGSYNEQFF
TGTGCCAGCAGCCCGGTCCTTGGAGGCTCCTACAATGAGCAGTTCTTC
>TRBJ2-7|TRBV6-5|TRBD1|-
CASRRDRGDHEQYF
TGTGCCAGCAGGAGAGACAGGGGAGACCACGAGCAGTACTTC
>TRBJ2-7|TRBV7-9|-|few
CASSPRYDGFYEQYF
TGTGCCAGCAGCCCCAGATACGACGGGTTCTACGAGCAGTACTTC
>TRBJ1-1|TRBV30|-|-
CAWSPTLKGPSTEAFF
TGTGCCTGGAGTCCGACCCTTAAAGGGCCTTCCACTGAAGCTTTCTTT
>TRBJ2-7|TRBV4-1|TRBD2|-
CASSPSPGLREHEQYF
TGCGCCAGCAGCCCTTCGCCGGGACTAAGGGAACACGAGCAGTACTTC